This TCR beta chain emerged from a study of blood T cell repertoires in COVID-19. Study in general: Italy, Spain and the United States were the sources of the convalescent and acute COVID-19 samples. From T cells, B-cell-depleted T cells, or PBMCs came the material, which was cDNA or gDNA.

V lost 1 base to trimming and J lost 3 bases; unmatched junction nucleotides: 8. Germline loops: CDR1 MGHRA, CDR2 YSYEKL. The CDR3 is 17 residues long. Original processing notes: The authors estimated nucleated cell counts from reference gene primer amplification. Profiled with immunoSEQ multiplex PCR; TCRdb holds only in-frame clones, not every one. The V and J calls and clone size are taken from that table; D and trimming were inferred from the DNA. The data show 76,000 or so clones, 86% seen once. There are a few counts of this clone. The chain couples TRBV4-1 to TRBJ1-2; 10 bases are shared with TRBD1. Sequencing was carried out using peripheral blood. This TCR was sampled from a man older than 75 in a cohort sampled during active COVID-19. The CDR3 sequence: CASSQAGQGYPDYGYTF. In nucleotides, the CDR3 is TGCGCCAGCAGCCAAGCGGGACAGGGGTACCCCGACTATGGCTACACCTTC.